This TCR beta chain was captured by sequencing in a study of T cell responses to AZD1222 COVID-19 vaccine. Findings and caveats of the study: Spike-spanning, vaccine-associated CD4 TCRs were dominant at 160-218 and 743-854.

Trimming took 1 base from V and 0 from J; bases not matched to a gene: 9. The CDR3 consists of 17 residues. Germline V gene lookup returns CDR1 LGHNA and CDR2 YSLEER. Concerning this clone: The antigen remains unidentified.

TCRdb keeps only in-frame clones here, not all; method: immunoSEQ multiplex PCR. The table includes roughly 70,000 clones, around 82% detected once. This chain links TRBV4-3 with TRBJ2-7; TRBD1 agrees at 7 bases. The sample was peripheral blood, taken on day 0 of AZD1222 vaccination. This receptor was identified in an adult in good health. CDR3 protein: CASSQAVIRDSSYEQYF. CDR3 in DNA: TGCGCCAGCAGCCAAGCCGTAATCCGGGACAGCTCCTACGAGCAGTACTTC.